The entry below gives a single T cell receptor (beta chain) sequence along with its context. Libraries were prepared by immunoSEQ multiplex PCR; TCRdb keeps only in-frame clonotypes and omits some of them. The sample yields around 100,000 clones, under 90% seen once. This sample is drawn from a study of blood T cell repertoires in COVID-19. This CDR3 has 14 amino acids. The germline V gene encodes CDR1 MGHDK and CDR2 SYGVNS. The V gene lost 1 base and the J gene lost 9 bases, with 10 bases spanning the gap. The sample taken for sequencing was peripheral blood. This chain joins TRBV25-1 and TRBJ1-6; perhaps TRBD1 as D (6 bases). This TCR was recovered from a human donor in a cohort sampled during active COVID-19. Written as DNA, the CDR3 is TGTGCCAGCAGTGAATGGGGGGGCACTTCACCCCTCCACTTT. As protein: CASSEWGGTSPLHF.